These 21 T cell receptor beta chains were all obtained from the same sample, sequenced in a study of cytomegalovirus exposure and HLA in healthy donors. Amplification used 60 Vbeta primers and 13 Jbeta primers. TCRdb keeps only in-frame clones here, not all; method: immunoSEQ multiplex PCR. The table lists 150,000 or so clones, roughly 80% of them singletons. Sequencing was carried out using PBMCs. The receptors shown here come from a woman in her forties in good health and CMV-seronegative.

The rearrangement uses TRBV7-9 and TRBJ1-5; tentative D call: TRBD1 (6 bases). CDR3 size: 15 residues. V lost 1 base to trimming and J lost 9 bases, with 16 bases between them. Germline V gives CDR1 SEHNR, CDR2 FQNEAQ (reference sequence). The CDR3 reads CASSLDTGTGRPQHF. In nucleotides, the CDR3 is TGTGCCAGCAGCTTAGACACAGGGACCGGGCGGCCCCAGCATTTT. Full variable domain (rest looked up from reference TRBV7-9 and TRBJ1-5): DTGVSQNPRHKITKRGQNVTFRCDPISEHNRLYWYRQTLGQGPEFLTYFQNEAQLEKSRLLSDRFSAERPKGSFSTLEIQRTEQGDSAMYLCASSLDTGTGRPQHFGDGTRLSIL.

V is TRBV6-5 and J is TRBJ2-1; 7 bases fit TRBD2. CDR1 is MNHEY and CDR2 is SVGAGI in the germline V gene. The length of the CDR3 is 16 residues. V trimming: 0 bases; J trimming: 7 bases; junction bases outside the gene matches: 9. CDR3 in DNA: TGTGCCAGCAGTTACTCTCGGGGGAGGGGATATAATGAGCAGTTCTTC. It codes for CASSYSRGRGYNEQFF.

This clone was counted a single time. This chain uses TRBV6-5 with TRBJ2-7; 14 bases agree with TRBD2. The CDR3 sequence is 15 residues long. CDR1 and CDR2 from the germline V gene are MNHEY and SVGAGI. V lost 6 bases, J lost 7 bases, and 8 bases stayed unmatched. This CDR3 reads CASRLTSGGAREQYF. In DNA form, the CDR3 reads TGTGCCAGCAGGTTGACTAGCGGGGGGGCCCGGGAGCAGTACTTC.

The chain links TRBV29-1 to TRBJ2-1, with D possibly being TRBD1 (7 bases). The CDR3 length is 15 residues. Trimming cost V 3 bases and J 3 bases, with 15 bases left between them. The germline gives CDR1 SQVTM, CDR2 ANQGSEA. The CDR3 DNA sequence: TGCAGCGTTGATGCGGAGGGGGCATACTACAATGAGCAGTTCTTC. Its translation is CSVDAEGAYYNEQFF.

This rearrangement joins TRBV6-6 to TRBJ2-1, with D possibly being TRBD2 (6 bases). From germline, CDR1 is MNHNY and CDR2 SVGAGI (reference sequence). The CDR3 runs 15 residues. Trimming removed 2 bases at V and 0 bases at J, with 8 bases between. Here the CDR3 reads CASSYVGGSYNEQFF. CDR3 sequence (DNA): TGTGCCAGCAGTTACGTCGGGGGCTCCTACAATGAGCAGTTCTTC.

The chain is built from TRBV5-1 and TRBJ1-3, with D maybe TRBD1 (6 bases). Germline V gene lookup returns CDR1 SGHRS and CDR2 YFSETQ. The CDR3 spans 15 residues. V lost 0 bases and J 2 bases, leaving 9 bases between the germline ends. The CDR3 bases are TGCGCCAGCAGCTTGGGCGGGGGGCCTGGAAACACCATATATTTT. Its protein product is CASSLGGGPGNTIYF.

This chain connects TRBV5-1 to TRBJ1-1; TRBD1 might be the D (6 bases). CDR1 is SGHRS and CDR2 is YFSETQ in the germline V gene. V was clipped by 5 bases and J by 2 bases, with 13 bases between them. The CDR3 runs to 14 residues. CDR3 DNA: TGCGCCAGCAGGAAGGGGACACCAAACACTGAAGCTTTCTTT. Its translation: CASRKGTPNTEAFF.

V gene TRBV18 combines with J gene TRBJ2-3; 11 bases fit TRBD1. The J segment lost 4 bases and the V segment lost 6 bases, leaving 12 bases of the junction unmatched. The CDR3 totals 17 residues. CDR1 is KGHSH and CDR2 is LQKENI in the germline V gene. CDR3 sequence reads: CASSPGADRGRPDTQYF. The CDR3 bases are TGTGCCAGCTCCCCCGGCGCGGACAGGGGGCGCCCAGATACGCAGTATTTT.

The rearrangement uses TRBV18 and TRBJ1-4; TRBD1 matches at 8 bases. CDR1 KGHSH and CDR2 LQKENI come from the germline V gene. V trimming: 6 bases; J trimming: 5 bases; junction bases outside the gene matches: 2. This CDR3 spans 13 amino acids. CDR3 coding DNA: TGTGCCAGCTCGACAGGGGCAAATGAAAAACTGTTTTTT. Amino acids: CASSTGANEKLFF.

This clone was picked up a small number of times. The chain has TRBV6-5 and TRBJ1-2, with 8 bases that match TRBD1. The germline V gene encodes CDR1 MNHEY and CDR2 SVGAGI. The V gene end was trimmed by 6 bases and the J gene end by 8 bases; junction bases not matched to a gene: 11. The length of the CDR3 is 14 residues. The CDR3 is CASRGDRSSLGYTF. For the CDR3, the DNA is TGTGCCAGCAGGGGGGACAGGTCTTCGTTGGGCTACACCTTC.

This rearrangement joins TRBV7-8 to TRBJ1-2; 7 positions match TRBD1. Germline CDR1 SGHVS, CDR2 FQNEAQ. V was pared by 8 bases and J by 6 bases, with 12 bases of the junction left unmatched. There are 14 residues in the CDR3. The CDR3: CASALGQPSDGYTF. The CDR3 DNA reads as TGTGCCAGCGCCTTGGGACAGCCTTCGGATGGCTACACCTTC.

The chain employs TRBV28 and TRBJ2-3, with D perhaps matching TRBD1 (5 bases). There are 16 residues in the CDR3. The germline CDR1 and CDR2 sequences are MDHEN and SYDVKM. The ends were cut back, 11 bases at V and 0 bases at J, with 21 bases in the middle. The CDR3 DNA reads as TGTGCCTCCAGGGCCATATATCGATTTAGCACAGATACGCAGTATTTT. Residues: CASRAIYRFSTDTQYF.

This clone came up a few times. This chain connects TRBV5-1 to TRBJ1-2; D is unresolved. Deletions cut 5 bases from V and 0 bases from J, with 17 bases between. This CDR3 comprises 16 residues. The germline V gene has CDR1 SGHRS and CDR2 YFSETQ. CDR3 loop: CASRPSLLPSNYGYTF. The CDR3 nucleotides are TGCGCCAGCAGACCCAGTCTTTTACCCTCTAACTATGGCTACACCTTC.

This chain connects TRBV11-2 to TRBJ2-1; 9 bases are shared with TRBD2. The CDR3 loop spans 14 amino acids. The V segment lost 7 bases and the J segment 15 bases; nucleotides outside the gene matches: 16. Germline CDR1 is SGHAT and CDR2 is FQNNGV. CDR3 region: CASTRLVGGGEAFF. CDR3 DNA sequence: TGTGCCAGCACCAGACTCGTTGGCGGGGGGGAGGCGTTCTTC.

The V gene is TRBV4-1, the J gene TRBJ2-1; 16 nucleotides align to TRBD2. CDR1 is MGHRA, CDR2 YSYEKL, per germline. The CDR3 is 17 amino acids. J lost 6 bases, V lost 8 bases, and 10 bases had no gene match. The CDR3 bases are TGCGCCAGCTGTCCCGGGACTAGCGGGGGGGCCTCCAATGAGCAGTTCTTC. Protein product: CASCPGTSGGASNEQFF.

The CDR3 sequence is CASSRDRSYNEQFF. The CDR3 DNA reads TGCGCCAGCAGCCGGGACAGGAGTTACAATGAGCAGTTCTTC. V is TRBV10-1 and J is TRBJ2-1, with TRBD1 identical over 8 bases. CDR3 length: 14 amino acids. Germline trimming cut 6 bases from V and 4 bases from J; bases unmatched to any gene: 5. Germline assignment: CDR1 WNHNN and CDR2 SYGVQD (reference sequence).

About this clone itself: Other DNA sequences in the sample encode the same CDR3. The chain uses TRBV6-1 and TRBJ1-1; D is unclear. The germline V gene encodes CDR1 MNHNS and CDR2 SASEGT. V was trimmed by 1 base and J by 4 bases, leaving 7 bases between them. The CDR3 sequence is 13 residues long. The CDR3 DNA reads TGTGCCAGCAGTGAAGTACGGGGCACTGAAGCTTTCTTT. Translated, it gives CASSEVRGTEAFF.

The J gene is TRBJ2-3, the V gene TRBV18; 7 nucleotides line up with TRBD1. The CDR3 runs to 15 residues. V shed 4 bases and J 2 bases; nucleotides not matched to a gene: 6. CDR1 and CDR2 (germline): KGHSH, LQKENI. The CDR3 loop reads CASSQGQTNTDTQYF. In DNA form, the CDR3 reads TGTGCCAGCTCACAGGGACAGACAAACACAGATACGCAGTATTTT.

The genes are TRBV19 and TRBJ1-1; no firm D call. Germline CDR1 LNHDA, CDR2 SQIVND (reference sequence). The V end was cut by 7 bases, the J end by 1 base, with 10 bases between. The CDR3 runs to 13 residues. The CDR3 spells CASTYEGNTEAFF. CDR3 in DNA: TGTGCCAGTACGTACGAGGGGAACACTGAAGCTTTCTTT.

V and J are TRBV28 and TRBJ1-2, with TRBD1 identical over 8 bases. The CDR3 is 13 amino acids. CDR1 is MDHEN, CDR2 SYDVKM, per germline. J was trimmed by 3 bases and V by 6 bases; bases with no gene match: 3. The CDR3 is CASRVDRDYGYTF. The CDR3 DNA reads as TGTGCCAGCAGAGTGGACAGGGACTATGGCTACACCTTC.

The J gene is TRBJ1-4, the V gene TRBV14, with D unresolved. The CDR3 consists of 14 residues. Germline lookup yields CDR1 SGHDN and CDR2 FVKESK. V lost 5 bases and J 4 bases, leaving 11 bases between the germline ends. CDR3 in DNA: TGTGCCAGCAGCGAGCGACCGGATAATGAAAAACTGTTTTTT. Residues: CASSERPDNEKLFF.